This T cell receptor beta chain originates from a study of human T cells and chemical hapten exposure. TCRdb re-called the RACE reads with MiXCR, one entry per CDR3 protein. The sample contains roughly 92,000 distinct CDR3 sequences, over 9.5% of which appear only once. The CDR3 has 14 residues. Germline V gene sequence: CDR1 SEHNR, CDR2 FQNEAQ (reference sequence). Trimming removed 5 bases from V and 2 bases from J; junction bases left unmatched: 5. Study observations and caveats: Large CDR3 similarity clusters arose significantly more often from expanded TCRs than from controls.

As for time point: patch test 2, 6 weeks after DPC sensitization. Treatment noted: therapeutic diphenylcyclopropenone sensitization with weekly scalp DPC. This clonotype came up many times. The antigen remains undetermined. This receptor was identified in a woman between 40 and 50 years old with alopecia areata. Some clones in this sample may be carry-over from other donors' samples. V is TRBV7-9 and J is TRBJ1-1; 7 bases map to TRBD1. The source material was whole blood, sampled in connection with sensitization to the hapten diphenylcyclopropenone (DPC). This chain's CDR3 is CASSRQGINTEAFF. The CDR3, as DNA: TGTGCCAGCAGCCGACAGGGTATTAACACTGAAGCTTTCTTT.